The sequence of this TCR beta chain was determined in a study of blood T cell repertoires in COVID-19. This clone was seen a single time. Trimming pared 3 bases from V and 3 bases from J, leaving 15 bases between. From germline, CDR1 is MNHNS and CDR2 SASEGT. The CDR3 totals 15 residues. This table comes from immunoSEQ multiplex PCR, and its TCRdb copy is limited to in-frame clones, with some not included. The table records 58,000 or so clones, over 70% of them present only once. The rearrangement joins TRBV6-1 to TRBJ2-7; no reliable D call. Sequenced: peripheral blood. The sequence derives from a human donor in a cohort sampled during active COVID-19. CDR3 sequence (DNA): TGTGCCAGCAGTGATGGCCTCGACTCATACTACGAGCAGTACTTC. Its protein product is CASSDGLDSYYEQYF.